Only one count was recorded for the clone carrying this TCR beta chain. The antigen is undetermined. Germline values: CDR1 LGHNA, CDR2 YNFKEQ. The germline V and J ends were trimmed by 0 bases and 1 base, with 20 bases remaining between them. The CDR3 totals 19 residues. The data belong to a study of post-analysis software for immune sequencing data. Study-wide results and limits: By F measure, samples from a shared preparation batch strongly co-clustered. Patients had higher frequencies than controls of roughly five TRBV segments, including TRBV5-6, TRBV5-1 and TRBV20-1.

Unique molecular identifiers were carried by the TCR beta cDNA libraries. Around 460,000 cDNA molecules came from around 1 to 10 million T cells. Via MiXCR, TCRdb re-called the PCR reads, giving one row per CDR3 protein. The sample holds 600,000 to 750,000 distinct CDR3 sequences; about 60% are singletons and the top ten take approximately 10%. The receptor was isolated from a girl aged 2-9 years with multiple sclerosis. The chain carries TRBV4-2 and TRBJ2-3, with D uncertain. Sequences were obtained from blood. DNA for the CDR3: TGTGCCAGCAGCCAAGACCCACTGAGCCAGATTCAAGGCACAGATACGCAGTATTTT. As protein: CASSQDPLSQIQGTDTQYF.